The 8 T cell receptor beta chains in this list originate from one sample, sequenced in a study of T cell clones after liver transplantation. The method was immunoSEQ multiplex PCR; TCRdb's version includes in-frame clones alone and lacks a portion of them. Of tens of thousands of clones in the sample, 85% to 95% were seen once. Sequencing was performed on CD4+ T cells from blood, taken 25 months after liver transplant. The receptors here all came from a human patient who received a liver transplant. Some T cells may be supplied by the graft donor.

Written as DNA, the CDR3 is TGTGCCAGTAGTTTGCCTGGGGCCAACGTCCTGACTTTC. Translated: CASSLPGANVLTF. V usage is TRBV19 and J usage is TRBJ2-6, with D uncertain. The CDR3 length is 13 residues. The germline V gene has CDR1 LNHDA and CDR2 SQIVND (reference sequence). Between the trimmed V and J ends, which lost 5 bases and 2 bases, there was a span of 4 bases.

The genes are TRBV9 and TRBJ1-2; D is undetermined. The CDR3 spans 15 residues. Germline V CDR1 and CDR2: SGDLS, YYNGEE. The V gene lost 0 bases and the J gene lost 1 base, with 10 bases spanning the gap. As DNA, the CDR3 is TGTGCCAGCAGCGTAGAGGTGGATCTTAACTATGGCTACACCTTC. Its translation: CASSVEVDLNYGYTF.

The rearrangement joins TRBV21-1 to TRBJ2-7; the table gives TRBD2 as D, unverified against the DNA. TRBV21-1 is designated a pseudogene. This CDR3 contains 14 residues. The CDR3 bases are TGTGCCAGCCAGCAGTGGGAGGGGAAGAGGGAGCAGTACTTC. This gives the protein CASQQWEGKREQYF.

This clone occurred once. This chain connects TRBV7-8 to TRBJ2-1; D unresolved. V was clipped by 5 bases and J by 6 bases, with 5 bases between them. Germline V CDR1 and CDR2: SGHVS, FQNEAQ. The CDR3 extends over 11 amino acids. The chain's CDR3 is CASSAPNEQFF. CDR3 DNA sequence: TGTGCCAGCAGCGCCCCCAATGAGCAGTTCTTC.

The chain employs TRBV4-2 and TRBJ2-5; 10 positions match TRBD2. The CDR3 is 17 amino acids. Germline V gives CDR1 LGHNA, CDR2 YNFKEQ. Unmatched junction bases numbered 9, after V lost 0 bases and J lost 5 bases. The CDR3 sequence: CASSQDLASGRPETQYF. DNA of the CDR3: TGTGCCAGCAGCCAAGATTTGGCTAGCGGGAGACCGGAGACCCAGTACTTC.

This chain uses TRBV9 with TRBJ2-5; 9 nucleotides align to TRBD2. J gave up 5 bases and V 0 bases, and 2 bases lay outside the gene matches. The germline V gene has CDR1 SGDLS and CDR2 YYNGEE. CDR3 length equals 14 residues. The CDR3 loop reads CASSVVSGSETQYF. CDR3 nucleotide sequence: TGTGCCAGCAGCGTAGTTAGCGGGAGTGAGACCCAGTACTTC. The full variable domain, completed using reference TRBV9 and TRBJ2-5, is DSGVTQTPKHLITATGQRVTLRCSPRSGDLSVYWYQQSLDQGLQFLIQYYNGEERAKGNILERFSAQQFPDLHSELNLSSLELGDSALYFCASSVVSGSETQYFGPGTRLLVL.

The chain combines TRBV7-6 with TRBJ2-5; the D gene is possibly TRBD2 (5 bases). The CDR3 is 15 amino acids. V shed 2 bases and J shed 5 bases, with 15 bases lying between them. CDR1 is SGHVS, CDR2 FNYEAQ, per germline. The CDR3 coding sequence is TGTGCCAGCAGCTTAATAGGTCGGGATTCCGAGACCCAGTACTTC. Protein sequence: CASSLIGRDSETQYF.

The V call is TRBV5-1, the J call TRBJ2-3, with D unclear. Trimming removed 0 bases from V and 3 bases from J, with 8 bases in between. This CDR3 spans 14 amino acids. Germline CDR1 and CDR2: SGHRS and YFSETQ. The CDR3 bases are TGCGCCAGCAGCTTGGCCAAAGGGACAGATACGCAGTATTTT. Its translation: CASSLAKGTDTQYF.